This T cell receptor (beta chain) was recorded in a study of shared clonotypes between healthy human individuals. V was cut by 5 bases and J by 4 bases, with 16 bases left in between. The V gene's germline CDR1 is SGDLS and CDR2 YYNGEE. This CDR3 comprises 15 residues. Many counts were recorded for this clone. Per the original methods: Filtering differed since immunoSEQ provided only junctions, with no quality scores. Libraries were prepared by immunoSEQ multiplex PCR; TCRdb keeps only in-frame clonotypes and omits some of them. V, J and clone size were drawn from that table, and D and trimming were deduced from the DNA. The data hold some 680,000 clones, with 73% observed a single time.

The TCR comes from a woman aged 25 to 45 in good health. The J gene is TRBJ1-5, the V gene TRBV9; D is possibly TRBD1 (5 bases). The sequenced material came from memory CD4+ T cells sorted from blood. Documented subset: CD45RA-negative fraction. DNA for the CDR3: TGTGCCAGCAGTCTTAGGGGTTTGGGTAATCAGCCCCAGCATTTT. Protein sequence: CASSLRGLGNQPQHF.